These T cell receptor beta chains were read from a single sample in a study of T cell responses to AZD1222 COVID-19 vaccine. This table comes from immunoSEQ multiplex PCR, and its TCRdb copy is limited to in-frame clones, with some not included. This sample has more than 100,000 clones, with 80% to 90% found just once. Here the sequenced sample was peripheral blood, taken on day 0 of AZD1222 vaccination. The receptors originated from an adult in good health. Each CDR3 is given with its conserved first and last residue. A clone size is listed for some rows: how often the clone was seen (once, few, many), or a class if it is expanded.

13,-,TRBJ1-2,TRBV28,CASSSGQGNGYTF
14,-,TRBJ2-2,TRBV5-1,CASSSNSNTGELFF
14,-,TRBJ1-4,TRBV9,CASSAGGGNEKLFF
17,-,TRBJ1-1,TRBV4-2,CASSQGVSGYSGTEAFF
12,-,TRBJ2-1,TRBV5-8,CASSELANEQFF
14,-,TRBJ2-7,TRBV28,CASSIQEGGGEQYF
15,-,TRBJ2-7,TRBV6-2/TRBV6-3,CASRPRPPTLGEQYF
15,-,TRBJ2-3,TRBV4-3,CASSQGGRDTDTQYF
15,few,TRBJ2-5,TRBV5-1,CASTGPGQFQETQYF
14,-,TRBJ2-7,TRBV24-1,CATSESGISYEQYF
16,-,TRBJ1-3,TRBV4-2,CASSQSSRVPGNTIYF
14,-,TRBJ1-2,TRBV19,CASSETGTLYGYTF
13,-,TRBJ1-6,TRBV3-1/TRBV3-2,CATTVRQGAPLHF
13,-,TRBJ1-5,TRBV27,CASSRGGWQPQHF
15,few,TRBJ1-1,TRBV9,CASSVNTGGAPEAFF
16,once,TRBJ1-1,TRBV14,CASSQEVWRPDTEAFF
13,-,TRBJ1-1,TRBV13,CASSPDREPEAFF
16,-,TRBJ1-2,TRBV5-8,CASSPRGQSRNYGYTF
13,-,TRBJ1-2,TRBV6-4,CASSSGTLGGYTF
16,-,TRBJ1-2,TRBV16,CASSALKTALGYGYTF
11,-,TRBJ2-5,TRBV6-5,CASSYEGTQYF
15,-,TRBJ1-1,TRBV6-5,CASSPVAGVATEAFF